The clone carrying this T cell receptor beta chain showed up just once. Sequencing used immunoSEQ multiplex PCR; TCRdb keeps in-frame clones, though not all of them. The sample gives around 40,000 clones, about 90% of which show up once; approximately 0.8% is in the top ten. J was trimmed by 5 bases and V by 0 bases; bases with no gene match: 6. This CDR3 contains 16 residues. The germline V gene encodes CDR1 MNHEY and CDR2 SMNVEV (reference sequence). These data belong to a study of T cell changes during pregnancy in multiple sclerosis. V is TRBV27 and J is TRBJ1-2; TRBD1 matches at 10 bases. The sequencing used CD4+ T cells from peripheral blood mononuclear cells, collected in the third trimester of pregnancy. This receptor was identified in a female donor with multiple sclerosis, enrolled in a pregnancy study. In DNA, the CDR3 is TGTGCCAGCAGTTTATCGAGGGACAGGGGTCTTTATGGCTACACCTTC. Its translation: CASSLSRDRGLYGYTF.